A selection of T cell receptor beta chains follows, all from one sample in a study of early T cells in non-severe SARS-CoV-2 infection. TCRdb re-derived calls from the 5' RACE reads in MiXCR, one entry per CDR3 protein. The sample holds approximately 56,000 distinct CDR3 sequences, roughly 9.6% seen once. The sequencing sample was made of whole blood. These receptor sequences come from an adult who was a healthcare worker with PCR-confirmed SARS-CoV-2 infection or an uninfected control (not recorded which). The CDR3 runs from the conserved cysteine through the conserved F or W. The order of the fields is V gene, J gene, D gene, clone size, CDR3 protein, CDR3 DNA. D genes are given only for firm matches. Expanded clones are given a class, and other clones once, few, many or no size at all.

v_gene: TRBV7-2; j_gene: TRBJ2-3; d_gene: NA; abundance: many; CDR3aa: CASSLLGVTDTQYF; CDR3nt: TGTGCCAGCAGCTTGCTGGGGGTCACAGATACGCAGTATTTT
v_gene: TRBV20-1; j_gene: TRBJ2-7; d_gene: TRBD2; abundance: NA; CDR3aa: CSTRSSGSDEQYF; CDR3nt: TGCAGTACCCGATCGAGCGGGAGCGACGAGCAGTACTTC
v_gene: TRBV7-3; j_gene: TRBJ2-2; d_gene: NA; abundance: few; CDR3aa: CASSLIAAGELFF; CDR3nt: TGTGCCAGCAGCTTAATAGCTGCCGGGGAGCTGTTTTTT
v_gene: TRBV29-1; j_gene: TRBJ2-1; d_gene: NA; abundance: NA; CDR3aa: CSGKGGQTFF; CDR3nt: TGCAGCGGGAAGGGTGGACAGACGTTCTTC
v_gene: TRBV7-2; j_gene: TRBJ2-1; d_gene: TRBD2; abundance: few; CDR3aa: CASSLGRLAGISQFF; CDR3nt: TGTGCCAGCAGCTTAGGCCGACTAGCGGGAATTTCGCAGTTCTTC
v_gene: TRBV7-9; j_gene: TRBJ1-3; d_gene: NA; abundance: NA; CDR3aa: CASSHPGQGNTIYF; CDR3nt: TGTGCCAGCAGCCACCCGGGACAAGGAAACACCATATATTTT
v_gene: TRBV4-3; j_gene: TRBJ2-2; d_gene: TRBD2; abundance: many; CDR3aa: CASSQDPTSGGKELFF; CDR3nt: TGCGCCAGCAGCCAAGATCCAACTAGCGGGGGGAAAGAGCTGTTTTTT
v_gene: TRBV7-2; j_gene: TRBJ2-3; d_gene: NA; abundance: few; CDR3aa: CASTRWGGDGDTQYF; CDR3nt: TGTGCCAGCACCCGGTGGGGGGGCGACGGAGATACGCAGTATTTT
v_gene: TRBV4-3; j_gene: TRBJ2-5; d_gene: NA; abundance: few; CDR3aa: CASSQIGGLETQYF; CDR3nt: TGCGCCAGCAGCCAAATTGGTGGGCTGGAGACCCAGTACTTC
v_gene: TRBV6-2/TRBV6-3; j_gene: TRBJ2-7; d_gene: NA; abundance: many; CDR3aa: CASSRSTYEQYF; CDR3nt: TGTGCCAGCAGCCGATCTACCTACGAGCAGTACTTC
v_gene: TRBV27; j_gene: TRBJ2-2; d_gene: NA; abundance: few; CDR3aa: CASSGFGELFF; CDR3nt: TGTGCCAGCAGCGGGTTCGGGGAGCTGTTTTTT
v_gene: TRBV20-1; j_gene: TRBJ2-1; d_gene: TRBD1; abundance: NA; CDR3aa: CSALPTTGGTYNEQFF; CDR3nt: TGCAGTGCCCTACCCACCACAGGGGGCACCTACAATGAGCAGTTCTTC
v_gene: TRBV29-1; j_gene: TRBJ2-2; d_gene: TRBD2; abundance: many; CDR3aa: CSVGGLADTGELFF; CDR3nt: TGCAGCGTCGGGGGACTAGCGGACACCGGGGAGCTGTTTTTT
v_gene: TRBV20-1; j_gene: TRBJ1-1; d_gene: NA; abundance: many; CDR3aa: CSARLTVDTEAFF; CDR3nt: TGCAGTGCTAGACTGACAGTCGACACTGAAGCTTTCTTT